These 30 T cell receptor beta chains originate from one sample sequenced in a study of blood T cell repertoires in COVID-19 (dated by TCRdb to between 2020 and 2021). The receptor library was made with the immunoSEQ multiplex PCR assay. In TCRdb, the immuneACCESS table is reduced to in-frame sequences with V and J assigned. These tables do not hold every clone; where another copy was compared, an unresolved V gene accounts for under half, and the others remain unexplained. Here the sample has roughly 90,000 clones; more than 65% occur a single time. The ten largest clones represent around 17% of the sample. The sample consisted of peripheral blood. Source of these receptors: a human donor in a cohort sampled during active COVID-19.

The chain employs TRBV3-1 (or the pseudogene TRBV3-2) and TRBJ2-1; D remains ambiguous. Trimming took 1 base from V and 8 from J, leaving 6 bases between them. Looked up from germline, CDR1 is LGHDT and CDR2 is YNNKEL (reference sequence). The CDR3 runs 12 residues. CDR3 DNA sequence: TGTGCCAGCAGCCAAGTGACTCATGAGCAGTTCTTC. Translated, it gives CASSQVTHEQFF.

V gene TRBV28 combines with J gene TRBJ2-3; D not certain. Germline values: CDR1 MDHEN, CDR2 SYDVKM. This CDR3 has 13 amino acids. V lost 5 bases to trimming and J lost 9 bases, with 15 bases between them. CDR3 DNA: TGTGCCAGCAGTCCTAGTTCCCTTGGGACGCAGTATTTT. Its protein product is CASSPSSLGTQYF.

The gene calls are TRBV27 and TRBJ2-4, with TRBD1 matching over 8 bases. The J segment lost 7 bases and the V segment lost 5 bases, leaving 4 bases of the junction unmatched. CDR1 MNHEY and CDR2 SMNVEV come from the germline V gene (reference sequence). The CDR3 is 13 residues long. CDR3 loop: CASSPTGGNIQYF. CDR3 DNA: TGTGCCAGCAGTCCAACAGGGGGTAACATTCAGTACTTC.

Only a few counts were recorded for this clone. V usage is TRBV11-1 and J usage is TRBJ1-6, with D possibly being TRBD1 (6 bases). CDR3 size: 14 residues. The V end was cut by 4 bases, the J end by 10 bases, with 14 bases between. The germline gives CDR1 SGHAT, CDR2 FQDESV (reference sequence). Here the CDR3 reads CASSSPDRRSPLHF. DNA for the CDR3: TGTGCCAGCAGCTCCCCGGACAGAAGGTCACCCCTCCACTTT.

The table lists this clone with a few counts. The V gene is TRBV3-1 (or the pseudogene TRBV3-2), the J gene TRBJ2-3, with 7 bases fitting TRBD1. Losses at the gene ends were 4 bases for V and 3 bases for J; bases not matched to a gene: 7. The germline CDR1 and CDR2 sequences are LGHDT and YNNKEL (reference sequence). This CDR3 is 15 amino acids long. CDR3: CASSRTGARTDTQYF. CDR3 nucleotides: TGTGCCAGCAGCCGCACAGGGGCCCGGACAGATACGCAGTATTTT.

The chain combines TRBV6-5 with TRBJ2-7; D possibly corresponds to TRBD1 (5 bases). V lost 7 bases and J lost 0, with 10 bases in between. The CDR3 covers 13 residues. Germline V CDR1 and CDR2: MNHEY, SVGAGI. For the CDR3, the DNA is TGTGCCAGCAAAGGACACAACTCCTACGAGCAGTACTTC. It encodes CASKGHNSYEQYF.

The CDR3 bases are TGTGCCACCAGTCCTGGGACTAGCTCTTTTGAGACCCAGTACTTC. Its translation is CATSPGTSSFETQYF. The rearrangement joins TRBV24-1 to TRBJ2-5, with 9 bases that match TRBD2. In germline, CDR1 is KGHDR, CDR2 SFDVKD. V lost 6 bases and J lost 5; bases outside the gene matches: 9. The length of the CDR3 is 15 residues.

The chain links TRBV5-1 to TRBJ1-4, with D unclear. This CDR3 comprises 14 residues. CDR1 and CDR2 from the germline V gene are SGHRS and YFSETQ. V dropped 5 bases and J dropped 0 bases, with 8 bases sitting between them. Here the CDR3 reads CASSRLATNEKLFF. In nucleotides, the CDR3 is TGCGCCAGCAGTCGACTTGCAACTAATGAAAAACTGTTTTTT.

CDR3 loop: CASSPRSARRNEQFF. The DNA of the CDR3 is TGTGCCAGCAGCCCCAGGTCCGCAAGAAGGAATGAGCAGTTCTTC. The chain has TRBV27 and TRBJ2-1; D gene unclear. CDR1 is MNHEY and CDR2 is SMNVEV in the germline V gene (reference sequence). V lost 6 bases and J 7 bases, leaving 19 bases between the germline ends. The CDR3 extends over 15 amino acids.

The V call is TRBV4-1, the J call TRBJ1-4; 7 bases agree with TRBD1. CDR3 size: 16 residues. V trimming: 4 bases; J trimming: 8 bases; junction bases outside the gene matches: 13. The germline V gene has CDR1 MGHRA and CDR2 YSYEKL. In DNA form, the CDR3 reads TGCGCCAGCAGCCCCTCACCTAGGGGGCATGGGGAAAAACTGTTTTTT. It is translated as CASSPSPRGHGEKLFF.

A single count supports this clone. V and J are TRBV5-1 and TRBJ2-2; weak D call: TRBD2 (5 bases). V lost 1 base and J 5 bases, leaving 12 bases between the germline ends. The CDR3 covers 15 residues. Looked up from germline, CDR1 is SGHRS and CDR2 is YFSETQ. The CDR3 here is CASSLSEGLTGELFF. In DNA form, the CDR3 reads TGCGCCAGCAGCTTGTCCGAGGGCCTGACCGGGGAGCTGTTTTTT.

The chain carries TRBV7-2 and TRBJ2-2, with no clear D. The CDR3 sequence is 15 residues long. Trimming removed 2 bases from V and 6 bases from J, with 13 bases in between. Germline CDR1 is SGHTA and CDR2 is FQGNSA. CDR3 sequence reads: CASSLKRLLSGELFF. In DNA, the CDR3 is TGTGCCAGCAGCTTAAAAAGACTCCTTTCCGGGGAGCTGTTTTTT.

V and J are TRBV6-5 and TRBJ1-1; D is unresolved. Germline V gives CDR1 MNHEY, CDR2 SVGAGI. Trimming pared 6 bases from V and 6 bases from J, leaving 17 bases between. The CDR3 is made up of 14 amino acids. CDR3 sequence reads: CASRAGGRGPEAFF. CDR3 coding DNA: TGTGCCAGCAGGGCGGGAGGGAGAGGTCCTGAAGCTTTCTTT.

In its sample, this clone was seen once. CDR3 sequence: CASSPGQYNSPLHF. The CDR3 DNA reads TGTGCCAGCAGTCCAGGACAGTATAATTCACCCCTCCACTTT. The chain is built from TRBV27 and TRBJ1-6; the D gene is possibly TRBD1 (6 bases). V lost 5 bases and J lost 4, with 9 bases in between. The CDR3 consists of 14 residues. Looked up from germline, CDR1 is MNHEY and CDR2 is SMNVEV (reference sequence).

This chain links TRBV28 with TRBJ1-5; D is ambiguous. Trimming pared 2 bases from V and 6 bases from J, leaving 8 bases between. CDR3 length: 13 residues. Germline CDR1 reads MDHEN; CDR2 reads SYDVKM. CDR3 bases: TGTGCCAGCAGTTTAAGAGGGAGTCAGCCCCAGCATTTT. Its protein is CASSLRGSQPQHF.

The J gene is TRBJ1-5, the V gene TRBV15; perhaps TRBD1 as D (5 bases). The CDR3 covers 16 residues. The ends were cut back, 4 bases at V and 2 bases at J, with 15 bases in the middle. From germline, CDR1 is LNHNV and CDR2 YYDKDF (reference sequence). The CDR3 DNA reads TGTGCCACCAGCACCGGGAGGGGTCGGGGCAATCAGCCCCAGCATTTT. This gives the protein CATSTGRGRGNQPQHF.

The DNA for the CDR3 is TGTGCCAGCCGATTTAGCGGGGACGAACAAGAGACCCAGTACTTC. This translates into CASRFSGDEQETQYF. The chain uses TRBV6-5 and TRBJ2-5, with 8 bases that match TRBD2. The germline CDR1 and CDR2 sequences are MNHEY and SVGAGI. The J segment lost 2 bases and the V segment lost 8 bases, leaving 10 bases of the junction unmatched. The CDR3 is 15 residues long.

V gene TRBV7-3 combines with J gene TRBJ2-3; 12 nucleotides match TRBD2. The CDR3 sequence is 16 residues long. Germline V gene lookup returns CDR1 SGHTA and CDR2 FQGTGA. Trimming cost V 1 base and J 3 bases; bases outside gene matches: 2. In DNA, the CDR3 is TGTGCCAGCAGCTTAAACGGACTAGCGGGAACAGATACGCAGTATTTT. The encoded protein is CASSLNGLAGTDTQYF.

The genes are TRBV27 and TRBJ2-6; unclear D gene. V lost 2 bases, J lost 4 bases, and 3 bases lay in between. The germline CDR1 and CDR2 sequences are MNHEY and SMNVEV (reference sequence). CDR3 length equals 13 residues. The CDR3 region is CASSLEGANVLTF. CDR3 DNA: TGTGCCAGCAGTTTAGAGGGGGCCAACGTCCTGACTTTC.

J is TRBJ1-4 and V is TRBV5-1; D gene unclear. The CDR3 runs 14 residues. V lost 0 bases and J 6 bases, leaving 9 bases between the germline ends. In germline, CDR1 is SGHRS, CDR2 YFSETQ. CDR3 loop: CASSLEGRDEKLFF. DNA for the CDR3: TGCGCCAGCAGCTTGGAAGGGAGGGATGAAAAACTGTTTTTT.

The sample holds a few counts of this clone. The CDR3 sequence: CASSPGDRGFKYF. DNA for the CDR3: TGTGCCAGCTCACCTGGGGACAGGGGCTTTAAGTACTTC. This sequence joins TRBV18 and TRBJ2-7, with TRBD1 matching 10 bases. The CDR3 has 13 amino acids. Per germline, CDR1 KGHSH and CDR2 LQKENI. J gave up 11 bases and V 3 bases, and 7 bases lay outside the gene matches. The full variable domain, completed using reference TRBV18 and TRBJ2-7, is NAGVMQNPRHLVRRRGQEARLRCSPMKGHSHVYWYRQLPEEGLKFMVYLQKENIIDESGMPKERFSAEFPKEGPSILRIQQVVRGDSAAYFCASSPGDRGFKYFGPGTRLTVT.

This clone was counted between two and nine times. This rearrangement joins TRBV2 to TRBJ2-7; D remains ambiguous. CDR1 and CDR2 from the germline V gene are SNHLY and FYNNEI. The CDR3 has 11 amino acids. Trimming pared 2 bases from V and 4 bases from J, leaving 3 bases between. The CDR3 DNA reads TGTGCCAGCAGTGAACAATACGAGCAGTACTTC. This encodes CASSEQYEQYF.

V is TRBV19 and J is TRBJ1-1; 8 nucleotides match TRBD1. Trimming cost V 4 bases and J 6 bases; bases outside gene matches: 7. The length of the CDR3 is 14 residues. Germline values: CDR1 LNHDA, CDR2 SQIVND (reference sequence). This CDR3 is CASSKGGQAPEAFF. The DNA for the CDR3 is TGTGCCAGTAGTAAAGGGGGACAGGCCCCTGAAGCTTTCTTT.

The rearrangement joins TRBV2 to TRBJ2-7; perhaps TRBD1 as D (6 bases). V was trimmed by 7 bases and J by 7 bases, leaving 20 bases between them. The CDR3 extends over 14 amino acids. CDR1 is SNHLY, CDR2 FYNNEI, per germline. The DNA for the CDR3 is TGTGCCAGCACGGCACAGGGAGACCCCTGGGAGCAGTACTTC. Protein product: CASTAQGDPWEQYF.

This clone has just a few counts. This chain links TRBV18 with TRBJ1-1, with 7 bases lining up with TRBD1. Germline-derived CDR1 and CDR2 are KGHSH and LQKENI. Trimming cost V 3 bases and J 5 bases; bases outside gene matches: 6. This CDR3 spans 14 amino acids. In nucleotides, the CDR3 is TGTGCCAGCTCACCCGGGACAGAGAATACTGAAGCTTTCTTT. Translation gives CASSPGTENTEAFF.

Comment on this clone: This CDR3 is also generated by other DNA sequences in the sample. The chain couples TRBV5-8 to TRBJ1-3; D remains unclear. V was pared by 1 base and J by 0 bases, with 8 bases between. Germline V gene data show CDR1 as SGHTS and CDR2 as YDEGEE. The CDR3 totals 15 residues. For the CDR3, the DNA is TGTGCCAGCAGCTTGTCGAAGAGCTCTGGAAACACCATATATTTT. Translating gives CASSLSKSSGNTIYF.

The chain combines TRBV27 with TRBJ2-7; D possibly corresponds to TRBD1 (6 bases). From germline, CDR1 is MNHEY and CDR2 SMNVEV (reference sequence). Deletions cut 5 bases from V and 3 bases from J, with 14 bases between. The CDR3 has 14 residues. CDR3 in amino acids: CASSPRQDRYEQYF. The CDR3 nucleotides are TGTGCCAGCAGTCCAAGACAGGACCGCTACGAGCAGTACTTC.

Here the CDR3 DNA reads TGTGCCAGCAGCCGAGCCTCCTACGAGCAGTACTTC. As protein: CASSRASYEQYF. The chain links TRBV11-2 to TRBJ2-7; D not certain. This CDR3 comprises 12 residues. V was trimmed by 5 bases and J by 0 bases, leaving 5 bases between them. Germline-derived CDR1 and CDR2 are SGHAT and FQNNGV.

The CDR3 spells CASRGAQAYEQYF. CDR3 in DNA: TGTGCCAGCAGAGGGGCGCAGGCCTACGAGCAGTACTTC. The chain uses TRBV6-5 and TRBJ2-7; D perhaps matches TRBD1 (5 bases). The germline V gene has CDR1 MNHEY and CDR2 SVGAGI. The V end was cut by 6 bases, the J end by 2 bases, with 11 bases between. This CDR3 is built from 13 residues.

V and J are TRBV2 and TRBJ2-4, with TRBD1 matching over 12 bases. Germline trimming cut 7 bases from V and 7 bases from J; bases unmatched to any gene: 14. The V gene's germline CDR1 is SNHLY and CDR2 FYNNEI. The CDR3 is made up of 17 amino acids. CDR3 loop: CASTTGTGGAYGNIQYF. The CDR3 bases are TGTGCCAGCACCACCGGGACAGGGGGCGCTTACGGTAACATTCAGTACTTC.